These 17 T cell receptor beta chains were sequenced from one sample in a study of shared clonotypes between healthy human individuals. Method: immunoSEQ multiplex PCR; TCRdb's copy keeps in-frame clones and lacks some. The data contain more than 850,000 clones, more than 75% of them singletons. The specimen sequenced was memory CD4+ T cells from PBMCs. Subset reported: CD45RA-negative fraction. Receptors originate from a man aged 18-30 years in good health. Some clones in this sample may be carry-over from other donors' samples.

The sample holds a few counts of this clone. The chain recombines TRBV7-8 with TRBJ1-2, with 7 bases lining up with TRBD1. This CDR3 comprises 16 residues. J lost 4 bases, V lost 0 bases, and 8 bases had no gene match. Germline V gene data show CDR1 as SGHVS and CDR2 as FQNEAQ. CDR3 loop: CASSLARIGGFYGYTF. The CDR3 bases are TGTGCCAGCAGCTTAGCGCGGATAGGGGGCTTCTATGGCTACACCTTC.

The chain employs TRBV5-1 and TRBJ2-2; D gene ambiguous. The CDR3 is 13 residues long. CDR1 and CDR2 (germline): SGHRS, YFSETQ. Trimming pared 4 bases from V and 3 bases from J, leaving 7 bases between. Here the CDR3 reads CASSPKDTGELFF. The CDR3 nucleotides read TGCGCCAGCAGCCCCAAGGACACCGGGGAGCTGTTTTTT.

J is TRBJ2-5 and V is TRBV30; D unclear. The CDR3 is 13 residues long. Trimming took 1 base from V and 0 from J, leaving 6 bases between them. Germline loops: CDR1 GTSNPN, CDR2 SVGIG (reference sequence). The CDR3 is CAWSAADQETQYF. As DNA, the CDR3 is TGTGCCTGGAGTGCGGCGGACCAAGAGACCCAGTACTTC.

CDR3 residues: CASSETSGQSYEQYF. The CDR3 coding sequence is TGTGCCAGCAGCGAGACTAGCGGGCAATCCTACGAGCAGTACTTC. This chain links TRBV6-5 with TRBJ2-7; 10 bases are shared with TRBD2. Per the germline V gene, CDR1 is MNHEY and CDR2 is SVGAGI. The CDR3 spans 15 residues. V shed 6 bases, J shed 1 base, and the junction held 6 bases outside the gene matches.

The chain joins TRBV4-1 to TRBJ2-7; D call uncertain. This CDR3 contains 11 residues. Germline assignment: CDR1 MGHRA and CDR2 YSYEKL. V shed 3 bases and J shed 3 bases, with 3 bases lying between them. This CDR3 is CASSQNYEQYF. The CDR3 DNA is TGCGCCAGCAGCCAGAACTACGAGCAGTACTTC.

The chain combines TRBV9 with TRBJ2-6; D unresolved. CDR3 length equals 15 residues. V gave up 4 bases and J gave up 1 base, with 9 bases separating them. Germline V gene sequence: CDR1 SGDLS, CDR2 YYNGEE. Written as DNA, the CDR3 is TGTGCCAGCAGCCCGCGACAATCTGGGGCCAACGTCCTGACTTTC. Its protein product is CASSPRQSGANVLTF. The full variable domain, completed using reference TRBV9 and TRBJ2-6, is DSGVTQTPKHLITATGQRVTLRCSPRSGDLSVYWYQQSLDQGLQFLIQYYNGEERAKGNILERFSAQQFPDLHSELNLSSLELGDSALYFCASSPRQSGANVLTFGAGSRLTVL.

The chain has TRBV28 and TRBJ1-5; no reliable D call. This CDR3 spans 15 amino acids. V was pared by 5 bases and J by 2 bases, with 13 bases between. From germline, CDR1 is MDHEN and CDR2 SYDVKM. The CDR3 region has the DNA TGTGCCAGCAGTACCCCCCTCGCTGGCAATCAGCCCCAGCATTTT. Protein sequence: CASSTPLAGNQPQHF. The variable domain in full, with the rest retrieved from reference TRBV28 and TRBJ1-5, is DVKVTQSSRYLVKRTGEKVFLECVQDMDHENMFWYRQDPGLGLRLIYFSYDVKMKEKGDIPEGYSVSREKKERFSLILESASTNQTSMYLCASSTPLAGNQPQHFGDGTRLSIL.

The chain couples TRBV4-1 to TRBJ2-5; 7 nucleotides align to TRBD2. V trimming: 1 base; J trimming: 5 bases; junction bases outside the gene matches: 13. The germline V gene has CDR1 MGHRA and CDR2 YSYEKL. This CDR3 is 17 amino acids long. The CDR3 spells CASSQVNLVPGGETQYF. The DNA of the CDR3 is TGCGCCAGCAGCCAAGTCAACCTCGTGCCCGGGGGGGAGACCCAGTACTTC.

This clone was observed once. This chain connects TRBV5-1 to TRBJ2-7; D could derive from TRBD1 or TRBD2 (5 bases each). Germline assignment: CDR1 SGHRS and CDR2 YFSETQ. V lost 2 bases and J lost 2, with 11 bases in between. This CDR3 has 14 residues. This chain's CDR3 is CASSFRDGPYEQYF. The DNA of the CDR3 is TGCGCCAGCAGCTTCCGGGACGGCCCCTACGAGCAGTACTTC.

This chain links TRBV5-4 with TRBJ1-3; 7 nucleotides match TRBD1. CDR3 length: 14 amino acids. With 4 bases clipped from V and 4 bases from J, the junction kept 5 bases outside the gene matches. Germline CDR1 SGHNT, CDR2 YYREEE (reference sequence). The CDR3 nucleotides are TGTGCCAGCAGCCCGACAGGGAGAGGAAACACCATATATTTT. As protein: CASSPTGRGNTIYF. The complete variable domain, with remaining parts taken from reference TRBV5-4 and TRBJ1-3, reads ETGVTQSPTHLIKTRGQQVTLRCSSQSGHNTVSWYQQALGQGPQFIFQYYREEENGRGNFPPRFSGLQFPNYSSELNVNALELDDSALYLCASSPTGRGNTIYFGEGSWLTVV.

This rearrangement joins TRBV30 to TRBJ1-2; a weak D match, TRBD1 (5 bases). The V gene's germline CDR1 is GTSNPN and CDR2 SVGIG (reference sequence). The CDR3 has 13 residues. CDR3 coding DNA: TGTGCTTTAACGGGACGGAGAAACTATGGCTACACCTTC. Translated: CALTGRRNYGYTF.

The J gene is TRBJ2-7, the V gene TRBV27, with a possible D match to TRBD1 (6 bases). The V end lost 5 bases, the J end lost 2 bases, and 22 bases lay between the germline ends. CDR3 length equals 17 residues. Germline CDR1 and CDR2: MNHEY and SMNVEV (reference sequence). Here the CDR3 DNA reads TGTGCCAGCAGTCCCATCCCCGGACAGCCCCAGACCTACGAGCAGTACTTC. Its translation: CASSPIPGQPQTYEQYF.

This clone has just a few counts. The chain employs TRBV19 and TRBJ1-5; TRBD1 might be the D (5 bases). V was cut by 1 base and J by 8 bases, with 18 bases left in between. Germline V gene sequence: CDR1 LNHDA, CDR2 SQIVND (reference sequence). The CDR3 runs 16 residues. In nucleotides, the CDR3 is TGTGCCAGTAGTATAGCCTGGGGGGACGGGCGGGAGCCCCAGCATTTT. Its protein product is CASSIAWGDGREPQHF. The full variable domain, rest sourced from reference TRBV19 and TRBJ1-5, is DGGITQSPKYLFRKEGQNVTLSCEQNLNHDAMYWYRQDPGQGLRLIYYSQIVNDFQKGDIAEGYSVSREKKESFPLTVTSAQKNPTAFYLCASSIAWGDGREPQHFGDGTRLSIL.

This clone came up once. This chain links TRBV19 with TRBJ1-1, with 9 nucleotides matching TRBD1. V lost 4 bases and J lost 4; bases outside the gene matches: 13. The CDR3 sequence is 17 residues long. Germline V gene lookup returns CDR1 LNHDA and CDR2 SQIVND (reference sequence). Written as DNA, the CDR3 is TGTGCCAGTAGTAGAGGACAGGGGCCCGGGGTATCCACTGAAGCTTTCTTT. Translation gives CASSRGQGPGVSTEAFF.

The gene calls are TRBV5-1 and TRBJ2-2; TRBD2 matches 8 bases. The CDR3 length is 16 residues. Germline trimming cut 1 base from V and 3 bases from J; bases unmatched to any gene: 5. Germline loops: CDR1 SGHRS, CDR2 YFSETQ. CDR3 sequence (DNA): TGCGCCAGCAGCTTGCTTGAAGCGGGAGACACCGGGGAGCTGTTTTTT. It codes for CASSLLEAGDTGELFF.

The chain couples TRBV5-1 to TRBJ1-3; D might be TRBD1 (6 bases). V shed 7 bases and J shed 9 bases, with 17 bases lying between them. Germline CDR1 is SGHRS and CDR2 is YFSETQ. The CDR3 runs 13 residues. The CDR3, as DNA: TGCGCCAGCTTCCAGAGTGAAGGGGGCACCATATATTTT. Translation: CASFQSEGGTIYF.

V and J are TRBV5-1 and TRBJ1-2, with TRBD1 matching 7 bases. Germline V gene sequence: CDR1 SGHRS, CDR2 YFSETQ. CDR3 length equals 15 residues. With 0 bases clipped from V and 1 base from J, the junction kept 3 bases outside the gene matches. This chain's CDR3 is CASSLEGAHNYGYTF. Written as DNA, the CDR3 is TGCGCCAGCAGCTTGGAGGGGGCCCATAACTATGGCTACACCTTC.